The 24 T cell receptor beta chains in this list originate from one sample, sequenced in a study of blood T cell repertoires in COVID-19. The protocol was immunoSEQ multiplex PCR, while the TCRdb copy is restricted to in-frame clones and leaves out a portion. The sample lists some 250,000 clones; 86% were seen once. The material sequenced was peripheral blood. These receptor sequences come from a man aged 25-45 years with active or convalescent COVID-19.

V usage is TRBV27 and J usage is TRBJ2-3, with D possibly TRBD2 on 5 matching bases. The germline gives CDR1 MNHEY, CDR2 SMNVEV (reference sequence). This CDR3 comprises 17 residues. The V end was cut by 5 bases, the J end by 4 bases, with 22 bases between. The CDR3: CASSLRTIRGRPDTQYF. For the CDR3, the DNA is TGTGCCAGCAGTCTCCGTACTATTCGGGGTCGCCCAGATACGCAGTATTTT.

The gene calls are TRBV5-5 and TRBJ2-1; tentatively, D is TRBD1 (6 bases). The ends were cut back, 5 bases at V and 4 bases at J, with 16 bases in the middle. CDR3 length: 15 residues. The germline V gene encodes CDR1 SGHKS and CDR2 YYEKEE (reference sequence). As DNA, the CDR3 is TGTGCCAGCAGGCATTACCAAACAGGGTACAATGAGCAGTTCTTC. Protein: CASRHYQTGYNEQFF.

The V gene is TRBV9, the J gene TRBJ2-7; 8 nucleotides agree with TRBD2. The CDR3 consists of 16 residues. The ends lost 0 bases at V and 2 bases at J; junction bases unmatched: 7. CDR1 SGDLS and CDR2 YYNGEE come from the germline V gene. CDR3 sequence reads: CASSVGMVAGTYEQYF. CDR3 bases: TGTGCCAGCAGCGTAGGGATGGTAGCGGGGACCTACGAGCAGTACTTC.

This clone was recorded a few times. The chain combines TRBV1 with TRBJ2-2; the D call of TRBD2 is as the table states it, not checked on the DNA. TRBV1 is assigned pseudogene status. The CDR3 has 16 amino acids. CDR3 in amino acids: CTSSPETSGYTGELFF. The CDR3 DNA reads TGCACCAGCAGCCCGGAAACTAGCGGATACACCGGGGAGCTGTTTTTT.

The chain uses TRBV19 and TRBJ2-7; 7 bases are shared with TRBD1. Germline loops: CDR1 LNHDA, CDR2 SQIVND (reference sequence). Trimming removed 6 bases from V and 3 bases from J; junction bases left unmatched: 8. This CDR3 has 14 amino acids. In nucleotides, the CDR3 is TGTGCCAGTAGCCCCGGGACAGACAACTACGAGCAGTACTTC. Amino acid sequence: CASSPGTDNYEQYF. Full variable domain (missing parts from reference TRBV19 and TRBJ2-7): DGGITQSPKYLFRKEGQNVTLSCEQNLNHDAMYWYRQDPGQGLRLIYYSQIVNDFQKGDIAEGYSVSREKKESFPLTVTSAQKNPTAFYLCASSPGTDNYEQYFGPGTRLTVT.

The chain has TRBV6-5 and TRBJ1-5, with D possibly matching TRBD1 (5 bases). The CDR3 is 15 amino acids. V lost 4 bases, J lost 3 bases, and 13 bases lay in between. CDR1 and CDR2 from the germline V gene are MNHEY and SVGAGI. For the CDR3, the DNA is TGTGCCAGCAGTTCGCAGGGAGGATTCAATCAGCCCCAGCATTTT. Residues: CASSSQGGFNQPQHF.

This clone turned up a few times. V and J are TRBV30 and TRBJ1-2, with D tentatively TRBD1 (6 bases). Per the germline V gene, CDR1 is GTSNPN and CDR2 is SVGIG (reference sequence). This CDR3 contains 16 residues. V was clipped by 3 bases and J by 0 bases, with 17 bases between them. The CDR3: CAWRTLRGGTNYGYTF. The CDR3, as DNA: TGTGCCTGGAGGACTCTAAGAGGGGGTACTAACTATGGCTACACCTTC.

The chain links TRBV18 to TRBJ1-1; D uncertain. The germline V and J ends were trimmed by 1 base and 5 bases, with 11 bases remaining between them. Germline V CDR1 and CDR2: KGHSH, LQKENI. The CDR3 spans 14 residues. Here the CDR3 reads CASSPLNSRTEAFF. The CDR3 coding sequence is TGTGCCAGCTCACCACTCAACTCGCGGACTGAAGCTTTCTTT.

This rearrangement joins TRBV7-8 to TRBJ1-6, with 10 bases that match TRBD1. This CDR3 contains 15 residues. Trimming took 4 bases from V and 12 from J; bases not matched to a gene: 9. CDR1 and CDR2 from the germline V gene are SGHVS and FQNEAQ. This CDR3 is CASSSMTGGEGPLHF. The DNA of the CDR3 is TGTGCCAGCAGCTCCATGACAGGGGGCGAGGGACCCCTCCACTTT.

The chain uses TRBV12-3 or TRBV12-4 and TRBJ2-7; no clear D. With 3 bases removed from V and 2 bases from J, the gap between germline ends came to 2 bases. CDR3 length: 11 amino acids. In nucleotides, the CDR3 is TGTGCCAGCAGTTTTACCTACGAGCAGTACTTC. As protein: CASSFTYEQYF.

The chain uses TRBV5-4 and TRBJ2-7, with unresolved D. CDR3 length: 16 amino acids. CDR1 is SGHNT and CDR2 is YYREEE in the germline V gene (reference sequence). V was trimmed by 4 bases and J by 0 bases, leaving 17 bases between them. DNA for the CDR3: TGTGCCAGCAGCCGCCCCGACGGAAGGAGCTCCTACGAGCAGTACTTC. It is translated as CASSRPDGRSSYEQYF.

The V gene is TRBV6-6, the J gene TRBJ1-5; no definite D call. Per germline, CDR1 MNHNY and CDR2 SVGAGI (reference sequence). The CDR3 has 14 amino acids. V was shortened by 7 bases and J by 2 bases, with 12 bases between the two germline ends. Written as DNA, the CDR3 is TGTGCCAGCAAAGACCGGGATGGCAATCAGCCCCAGCATTTT. Protein product: CASKDRDGNQPQHF.

The chain couples TRBV6-1 to TRBJ1-6, with 8 bases matching TRBD1. The CDR3 sequence is 14 residues long. V trimming: 3 bases; J trimming: 9 bases; junction bases outside the gene matches: 4. The V gene's germline CDR1 is MNHNS and CDR2 SASEGT. The CDR3 sequence is CASSETGAGSPLHF. In DNA, the CDR3 is TGTGCCAGCAGTGAGACAGGGGCCGGTTCACCCCTCCACTTT.

The chain uses TRBV27 and TRBJ1-1, with TRBD1 as a possible D gene (5 bases). The CDR3 is made up of 16 amino acids. The germline V gene encodes CDR1 MNHEY and CDR2 SMNVEV (reference sequence). The germline V and J ends were trimmed by 6 bases and 0 bases, with 17 bases remaining between them. Here the CDR3 reads CASRDEAGKLNTEAFF. The CDR3 region has the DNA TGTGCCAGCAGGGACGAGGCAGGGAAACTGAACACTGAAGCTTTCTTT.

The J gene is TRBJ2-1, the V gene TRBV27, with a possible D match to TRBD2 (6 bases). Trimming took off 4 bases at V and 7 bases at J, with 11 bases between the two ends. Looked up from germline, CDR1 is MNHEY and CDR2 is SMNVEV (reference sequence). The CDR3 covers 13 residues. CDR3 bases: TGTGCCAGCAGTTGGAGGGGAAGAAATGAGCAGTTCTTC. Translating it yields CASSWRGRNEQFF.

The chain uses TRBV13 and TRBJ2-3; 8 bases match TRBD2. V shed 6 bases and J 1 base; nucleotides not matched to a gene: 6. CDR1 and CDR2 (germline): PRHDT, FYEKMQ (reference sequence). There are 15 residues in the CDR3. The CDR3 DNA reads TGTGCCAGCAGTCCCCTCGGGGGGGGCACAGATACGCAGTATTTT. Protein: CASSPLGGGTDTQYF.

The table lists this clone with a count of one. The chain carries TRBV5-1 and TRBJ1-1, with TRBD1 as a possible D gene (6 bases). This CDR3 comprises 17 residues. Germline CDR1 and CDR2: SGHRS and YFSETQ. The germline V and J ends were trimmed by 4 bases and 0 bases, with 19 bases remaining between them. The CDR3 DNA reads TGCGCCAGCAGCCATGCTGGCCTGGGACAACTGAACACTGAAGCTTTCTTT. Protein sequence: CASSHAGLGQLNTEAFF. Based on the CDR3 plus reference TRBV5-1 and TRBJ1-1, the full variable domain is KAGVTQTPRYLIKTRGQQVTLSCSPISGHRSVSWYQQTPGQGLQFLFEYFSETQRNKGNFPGRFSGRQFSNSRSEMNVSTLELGDSALYLCASSHAGLGQLNTEAFFGQGTRLTVV.

This chain joins TRBV7-2 and TRBJ2-1; D uncertain. This CDR3 spans 12 amino acids. V was cut by 5 bases and J by 10 bases, with 12 bases left in between. The germline V gene has CDR1 SGHTA and CDR2 FQGNSA. The CDR3 DNA sequence: TGTGCCAGCAGCGCACAGATTCTAGAGCAGTTCTTC. Translation gives CASSAQILEQFF.

The genes are TRBV6-1 and TRBJ1-2; D is ambiguous. Germline CDR1 is MNHNS and CDR2 is SASEGT. The CDR3 has 14 residues. The V end was cut by 1 base, the J end by 7 bases, with 13 bases between. CDR3 region: CASSEGLGVSGYTF. The DNA of the CDR3 is TGTGCCAGCAGTGAAGGGCTGGGAGTAAGTGGCTACACCTTC.

A single count supports this clone. The rearrangement links TRBV10-3 to TRBJ2-1; 9 bases fit TRBD2. The V and J ends lost 0 bases and 5 bases, in that order; junction bases with no gene match: 8. The CDR3 is 17 residues long. CDR1 is ENHRY, CDR2 SYGVKD, per germline. CDR3 loop: CAISESMASGDHNEQFF. DNA of the CDR3: TGTGCCATCAGTGAGTCGATGGCTAGCGGGGACCACAATGAGCAGTTCTTC.

The chain carries TRBV9 and TRBJ2-3; 8 nucleotides match TRBD2. V lost 3 bases, J lost 2 bases, and 5 bases stayed unmatched. Germline CDR1 SGDLS, CDR2 YYNGEE. The CDR3 runs 15 residues. The CDR3 DNA reads TGTGCCAGCAGCGAAGCGGGAGCTTCCACAGATACGCAGTATTTT. This codes for CASSEAGASTDTQYF.

The J gene is TRBJ1-3, the V gene TRBV5-1; 9 nucleotides line up with TRBD1. Trimming at V came to 2 bases and at J to 0 bases, leaving 3 bases not matched to a gene. Germline V gene sequence: CDR1 SGHRS, CDR2 YFSETQ. CDR3 length: 16 residues. This CDR3 reads CASSLGTGSSGNTIYF. The DNA of the CDR3 is TGCGCCAGCAGCTTAGGGACAGGGAGCTCTGGAAACACCATATATTTT.

This chain links TRBV2 with TRBJ1-5; weak D call: TRBD1 (6 bases). The V gene's germline CDR1 is SNHLY and CDR2 FYNNEI. Trimming took off 9 bases at V and 3 bases at J, with 12 bases between the two ends. This CDR3 contains 13 residues. Here the CDR3 DNA reads TGTGCCAGTCAAAGACAGGTCAATCAGCCCCAGCATTTT. The encoded protein is CASQRQVNQPQHF. Based on the CDR3 plus reference TRBV2 and TRBJ1-5, the full variable domain is EPEVTQTPSHQVTQMGQEVILRCVPISNHLYFYWYRQILGQKVEFLVSFYNNEISEKSEIFDDQFSVERPDGSNFTLKIRSTKLEDSAMYFCASQRQVNQPQHFGDGTRLSIL.

CDR3 protein: CASSDTTGPGNTIYF. The CDR3 DNA is TGTGCCAGCAGTGACACGACAGGGCCTGGAAACACCATATATTTT. V usage is TRBV6-1 and J usage is TRBJ1-3, with TRBD1 identical over 7 bases. CDR1 MNHNS and CDR2 SASEGT come from the germline V gene. The CDR3 length is 15 residues. V lost 3 bases, J lost 2 bases, and 4 bases stayed unmatched.